This T cell receptor beta chain was recorded in a study of CD8 T cells in ankylosing spondylitis. This clonotype was seen repeatedly, ten times or more. The antigen is not known. General study findings and limits: Reactive arthritis synovial fluid and blood previously showed some of these motif variants.

V was shortened by 1 base and J by 7 bases, with 12 bases between the two germline ends. CDR3 length equals 13 residues. Germline CDR1 reads SGHRS; CDR2 reads YFSETQ. A single record per CDR3 protein comes from TCRdb applying MiXCR to the 5' RACE reads. The sample lists approximately 190,000 distinct CDR3 sequences, 13% occurring once. The V and J genes are TRBV5-1 and TRBJ2-7; a possible D gene is TRBD2 (6 bases). The receptor's source is a female donor with ankylosing spondylitis or in good health (not recorded which). The sequencing sample was made of blood, either unsorted or a sorted T cell fraction (not recorded which). As DNA, the CDR3 is TGCGCCAGCAGCTTGTCGGGACTCTCAGAGCAGTACTTC. Translated: CASSLSGLSEQYF.